This T cell receptor (beta chain) was documented in a study of T cells after yellow fever vaccination. General observations from the study: Compared with primary, the secondary response was weaker and peaked at day 5, not 15. Primary-vaccination clones mostly resurfaced post-booster (about 95% CD4, roughly 90% CD8).

The germline V and J ends were trimmed by 1 base and 0 bases, with 13 bases remaining between them. The germline gives CDR1 KGHSH, CDR2 LQKENI. This CDR3 spans 17 amino acids. It was through 5'RACE template switching that TCR cDNA was made, with a universal primer site and UMIs added. Each CDR3 protein is one row after TCRdb ran MiXCR on the 5' RACE reads. This table has some 670,000 distinct CDR3 sequences, roughly 12% appearing once. The table lists this clonotype with a few counts. Its specificity is not known. The sequence was obtained from a man aged 25 to 45 who received the YFV17D yellow fever vaccine. J is TRBJ1-3 and V is TRBV18; possible D gene TRBD1, 5 bases. This sample comprised PBMCs, obtained on the day of the yellow fever booster vaccination. CDR3 nucleotides: TGTGCCAGCTCACCACTTGGGGGGTTGAGCTCTGGAAACACCATATATTTT. It is translated as CASSPLGGLSSGNTIYF. Filled out from reference TRBV18 and TRBJ1-3, the complete variable domain reads NAGVMQNPRHLVRRRGQEARLRCSPMKGHSHVYWYRQLPEEGLKFMVYLQKENIIDESGMPKERFSAEFPKEGPSILRIQQVVRGDSAAYFCASSPLGGLSSGNTIYFGEGSWLTVV.